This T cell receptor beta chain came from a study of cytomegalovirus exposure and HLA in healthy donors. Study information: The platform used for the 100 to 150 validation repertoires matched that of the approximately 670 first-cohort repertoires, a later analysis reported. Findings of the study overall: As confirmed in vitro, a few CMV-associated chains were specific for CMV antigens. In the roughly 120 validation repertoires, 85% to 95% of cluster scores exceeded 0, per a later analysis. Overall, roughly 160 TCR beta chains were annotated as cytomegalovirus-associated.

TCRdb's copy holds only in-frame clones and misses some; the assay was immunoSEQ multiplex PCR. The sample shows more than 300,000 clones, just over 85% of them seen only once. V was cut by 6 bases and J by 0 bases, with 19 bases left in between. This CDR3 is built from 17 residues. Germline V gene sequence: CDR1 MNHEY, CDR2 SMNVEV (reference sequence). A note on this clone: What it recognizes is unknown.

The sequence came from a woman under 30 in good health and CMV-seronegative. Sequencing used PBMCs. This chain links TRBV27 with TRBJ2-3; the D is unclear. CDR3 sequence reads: CASRDPPLADSTDTQYF. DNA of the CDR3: TGTGCCAGCAGAGACCCCCCGCTGGCGGATAGCACAGATACGCAGTATTTT.